The 21 T cell receptor beta chains below all came from one sample that was sequenced in a study of CD8 T cells in ankylosing spondylitis. Broader study findings: Blood from ankylosing spondylitis patients appeared to carry a characteristic roughly 8-variant TCR beta motif.

Antigens for these TCRs are unknown. TCRdb processed the 5' RACE reads anew with MiXCR; each CDR3 protein has one entry. This sample has roughly 490,000 distinct CDR3 sequences, with approximately 5.3% found just once. Sequencing was done on a sample of blood, either unsorted or a sorted T cell fraction (not recorded which). The receptors derive from a male donor with ankylosing spondylitis.

The chain is built from TRBV5-1 and TRBJ2-2; TRBD1 is a possible D gene (5 bases). This CDR3 spans 14 amino acids. Trimming took 0 bases from V and 7 from J, leaving 10 bases between them. Germline V gene lookup returns CDR1 SGHRS and CDR2 YFSETQ. In DNA, the CDR3 is TGCGCCAGCAGCTTGGAGGGGCAAGGCGGGGAGCTGTTTTTT. As protein: CASSLEGQGGELFF.

Ten or more counts support this clonotype. For the CDR3, the DNA is TGTGCCACCAGCAGAGATGCTCGGGGGGGAACGTTCTTC. Encoded protein: CATSRDARGGTFF. The chain has TRBV15 and TRBJ2-1, with 8 bases fitting TRBD2. The length of the CDR3 is 13 residues. Looked up from germline, CDR1 is LNHNV and CDR2 is YYDKDF (reference sequence). V dropped 0 bases and J dropped 15; count of bases not matched to a gene: 7.

This chain connects TRBV4-3 to TRBJ2-1; D not resolved. V was cut by 0 bases and J by 14 bases, with 11 bases left in between. Germline assignment: CDR1 LGHNA and CDR2 YSLEER. The CDR3 has 12 amino acids. CDR3 residues: CASSQDRKAEFF. Written as DNA, the CDR3 is TGCGCCAGCAGCCAAGATCGGAAAGCTGAGTTCTTC.

The sample holds many counts of this clonotype. The chain joins TRBV15 to TRBJ2-7, with TRBD2 as a possible D gene (6 bases). Between the trimmed V and J ends, which lost 0 bases and 2 bases, there was a span of 11 bases. The germline gives CDR1 LNHNV, CDR2 YYDKDF (reference sequence). This CDR3 region has 15 residues. In DNA, the CDR3 is TGTGCCACCAGCAGAGATCTTGGGGAGGCCTACGAGCAGTACTTC. The encoded protein is CATSRDLGEAYEQYF.

This clonotype was observed many times. The chain links TRBV20-1 to TRBJ1-1, with D possibly matching TRBD1 (5 bases). The germline V gene encodes CDR1 DFQATT and CDR2 SNEGSKA (reference sequence). This CDR3 has 14 residues. V was clipped by 5 bases and J by 1 base, with 14 bases between them. Here the CDR3 reads CSALTVGSNTEAFF. CDR3 sequence (DNA): TGCAGTGCTTTGACAGTCGGATCGAACACTGAAGCTTTCTTT.

In its sample, this clonotype was seen many times. This rearrangement joins TRBV5-1 to TRBJ1-2, with 7 bases identical to TRBD1. The CDR3 covers 18 residues. The V gene's germline CDR1 is SGHRS and CDR2 YFSETQ. The junction had 16 bases not matched to a gene; V was cut back by 5 bases and J by 0 bases. CDR3 loop: CASSSPDRDDVTNYGYTF. The CDR3 coding sequence is TGCGCCAGCAGTAGCCCCGACAGGGACGACGTAACTAACTATGGCTACACCTTC.

This clonotype occurred many times. The V gene is TRBV25-1, the J gene TRBJ1-5; D uncertain. Germline values: CDR1 MGHDK, CDR2 SYGVNS. CDR3 length equals 11 residues. V was cut by 3 bases and J by 9 bases, with 6 bases left in between. The CDR3: CASSDWGPQHF. The CDR3, as DNA: TGTGCCAGCAGTGACTGGGGGCCCCAGCATTTT. Combining the CDR3 with reference TRBV25-1 and TRBJ1-5 gives the whole variable domain EADIYQTPRYLVIGTGKKITLECSQTMGHDKMYWYQQDPGMELHLIHYSYGVNSTEKGDLSSESTVSRIRTEHFPLTLESARPSHTSQYLCASSDWGPQHFGDGTRLSIL.

This clonotype was detected many times. The gene calls are TRBV28 and TRBJ2-1; D is ambiguous. The CDR3 runs to 15 residues. CDR1 MDHEN and CDR2 SYDVKM come from the germline V gene. V was pared by 5 bases and J by 0 bases, with 11 bases between. The CDR3 nucleotides read TGTGCCAGCAGTCCTTCGTCGAGCTCCTACAATGAGCAGTTCTTC. Translated: CASSPSSSSYNEQFF.

This clonotype was found many times. The rearrangement uses TRBV5-1 and TRBJ2-2, with D tentatively TRBD2 (6 bases). With 5 bases removed from V and 6 bases from J, the gap between germline ends came to 17 bases. Germline CDR1 reads SGHRS; CDR2 reads YFSETQ. The CDR3 runs 15 residues. The CDR3 DNA reads TGCGCCAGCAGACACGTAGGAGGGGAGGCCGGGGAGCTGTTTTTT. This gives the protein CASRHVGGEAGELFF.

The chain joins TRBV7-2 to TRBJ2-1; weak D call: TRBD1 (5 bases). Germline V lookup: CDR1 SGHTA, CDR2 FQGNSA. The V gene lost 1 base and the J gene lost 7 bases, with 11 bases spanning the gap. The CDR3 runs 14 residues. The CDR3 spells CASSLVGRVNEQFF. CDR3 bases: TGTGCCAGCAGCTTAGTAGGCAGGGTAAATGAGCAGTTCTTC.

This clonotype was found many times. This chain links TRBV4-1 with TRBJ2-1; D is possibly TRBD1 (5 bases). This CDR3 has 13 amino acids. Germline CDR1 reads MGHRA; CDR2 reads YSYEKL. Trimming pared 5 bases from V and 6 bases from J, leaving 11 bases between. CDR3 sequence reads: CASSKRRGNEQFF. DNA for the CDR3: TGCGCCAGCAGCAAAAGAAGGGGCAATGAGCAGTTCTTC.

This clonotype was seen ten or more times. This chain connects TRBV12-5 to TRBJ1-2; maybe TRBD1 (6 bases). The germline V and J ends were trimmed by 1 base and 2 bases, with 23 bases remaining between them. The germline V gene has CDR1 LGHNT and CDR2 FRNRAP. This CDR3 has 19 residues. The CDR3 DNA follows: TGTGCTAGTGGTTTGGCCATCCTCGCCCGGACAGAAGTGAACTATGGCTACACCTTC. Its translation is CASGLAILARTEVNYGYTF.

This clonotype was detected once. J is TRBJ2-1 and V is TRBV19; TRBD1 agrees at 7 bases. CDR1 and CDR2 from the germline V gene are LNHDA and SQIVND (reference sequence). The CDR3 totals 15 residues. With 6 bases clipped from V and 5 bases from J, the junction kept 10 bases outside the gene matches. CDR3 sequence: CASRSGGRRNNEQFF. As DNA, the CDR3 is TGTGCCAGTAGGTCAGGGGGACGTCGAAACAATGAGCAGTTCTTC.

This clonotype came up many times. CDR3 protein: CATRAGVEQYF. The CDR3 nucleotides read TGTGCCACCAGGGCAGGGGTCGAGCAGTACTTC. The V gene is TRBV15, the J gene TRBJ2-7, with D maybe TRBD1 (6 bases). The CDR3 totals 11 residues. Per the germline V gene, CDR1 is LNHNV and CDR2 is YYDKDF (reference sequence). Trimming cost V 6 bases and J 6 bases, with 9 bases left between them.

This clonotype was recorded many times. The chain is built from TRBV9 and TRBJ2-3, with a possible D match to TRBD2 (6 bases). Germline-derived CDR1 and CDR2 are SGDLS and YYNGEE. The V end was cut by 6 bases, the J end by 1 base, with 12 bases between. The CDR3 totals 14 residues. The CDR3 spells CASTHPGGTDTQYF. In nucleotides, the CDR3 is TGTGCCAGCACCCATCCGGGAGGCACAGATACGCAGTATTTT.

This clonotype was detected many times. The genes are TRBV9 and TRBJ2-3; tentative D call: TRBD1 (6 bases). CDR3 length: 16 residues. The V and J ends lost 2 bases and 0 bases respectively, with 13 bases between them. Per the germline V gene, CDR1 is SGDLS and CDR2 is YYNGEE. The CDR3 DNA follows: TGTGCCAGCAGCGTGGGTGACAGGATTAGCACAGATACGCAGTATTTT. The encoded protein is CASSVGDRISTDTQYF.

This clonotype was detected ten times or more. This chain connects TRBV20-1 to TRBJ2-1; no clear D. Trimming cost V 4 bases and J 10 bases, with 17 bases left between them. Germline V lookup: CDR1 DFQATT, CDR2 SNEGSKA (reference sequence). The CDR3 covers 13 residues. CDR3 region: CSAIPRMRSEQFF. The CDR3 region has the DNA TGCAGTGCTATCCCCCGGATGCGTAGCGAGCAGTTCTTC.

This clonotype was counted at least ten times. The chain carries TRBV5-1 and TRBJ2-2, with D unclear. The CDR3 is 14 amino acids. The germline V gene encodes CDR1 SGHRS and CDR2 YFSETQ. Trimming removed 4 bases at V and 0 bases at J, with 7 bases between. The CDR3 here is CASSPRPNTGELFF. DNA of the CDR3: TGCGCCAGCAGCCCCAGACCGAACACCGGGGAGCTGTTTTTT. Together with reference TRBV5-1 and TRBJ2-2, the CDR3 gives the full variable domain: KAGVTQTPRYLIKTRGQQVTLSCSPISGHRSVSWYQQTPGQGLQFLFEYFSETQRNKGNFPGRFSGRQFSNSRSEMNVSTLELGDSALYLCASSPRPNTGELFFGEGSRLTVL.

At least ten counts were recorded for this clonotype. The chain links TRBV29-1 to TRBJ2-4; possible D gene TRBD1, 7 bases. Germline V gene lookup returns CDR1 SQVTM and CDR2 ANQGSEA. Trimming stripped 3 bases from V and 7 bases from J, with 16 bases between. The CDR3 sequence is 14 residues long. CDR3 in amino acids: CSVDGQGGSNIQYF. The DNA for the CDR3 is TGCAGCGTTGACGGGCAGGGGGGATCGAACATTCAGTACTTC.

This clonotype has only a few counts. The rearrangement links TRBV7-9 to TRBJ2-3; D not resolved. Trimming cost V 1 base and J 10 bases, with 9 bases left between them. CDR1 and CDR2 (germline): SEHNR, FQNEAQ (reference sequence). CDR3 length: 12 residues. The CDR3 loop is CASSLEGGAQYF. The DNA of the CDR3 is TGTGCCAGCAGCTTAGAAGGTGGGGCGCAGTATTTT.

The chain uses TRBV20-1 and TRBJ2-5; 7 bases map to TRBD2. V was clipped by 6 bases and J by 2 bases; unmatched bases: 18. The CDR3 is made up of 17 amino acids. The germline CDR1 and CDR2 sequences are DFQATT and SNEGSKA (reference sequence). DNA of the CDR3: TGCAGTGCCACCCCGTTTGGGAGGGCAGTCTCACAAGAGACCCAGTACTTC. This codes for CSATPFGRAVSQETQYF.